This T cell receptor beta chain was sequenced for a study of blood T cell repertoires in COVID-19. About the study: Collection of acute and convalescent COVID-19 samples took place in the United States, Italy and Spain. Nucleic acid was either cDNA or gDNA, and it came from T cells, B-cell-depleted T cells, or PBMCs.

CDR1 is SGHNT and CDR2 is YENEEA in the germline V gene. The CDR3 runs 15 residues. V lost 5 bases, J lost 2 bases, and 13 bases lay in between. In the study's own analysis: Estimation of nucleated cell counts was performed using reference gene primer amplification. The repertoire was sequenced with immunoSEQ multiplex PCR; TCRdb's copy has only in-frame clones and lacks some. D and trimming were read from the DNA, whereas the V and J calls and clone size are those reported in that table. The repertoire holds about 24,000 clones, with about 89% as singletons. The chain has TRBV11-3 and TRBJ2-1; D is perhaps TRBD1 (5 bases). Specimen: peripheral blood. This sequence originates from a man aged 50-59 years with active COVID-19. CDR3 DNA: TGTGCCAGCAGCCAGGGATCGGCCGCCTACAATGAGCAGTTCTTC. Its translation is CASSQGSAAYNEQFF.